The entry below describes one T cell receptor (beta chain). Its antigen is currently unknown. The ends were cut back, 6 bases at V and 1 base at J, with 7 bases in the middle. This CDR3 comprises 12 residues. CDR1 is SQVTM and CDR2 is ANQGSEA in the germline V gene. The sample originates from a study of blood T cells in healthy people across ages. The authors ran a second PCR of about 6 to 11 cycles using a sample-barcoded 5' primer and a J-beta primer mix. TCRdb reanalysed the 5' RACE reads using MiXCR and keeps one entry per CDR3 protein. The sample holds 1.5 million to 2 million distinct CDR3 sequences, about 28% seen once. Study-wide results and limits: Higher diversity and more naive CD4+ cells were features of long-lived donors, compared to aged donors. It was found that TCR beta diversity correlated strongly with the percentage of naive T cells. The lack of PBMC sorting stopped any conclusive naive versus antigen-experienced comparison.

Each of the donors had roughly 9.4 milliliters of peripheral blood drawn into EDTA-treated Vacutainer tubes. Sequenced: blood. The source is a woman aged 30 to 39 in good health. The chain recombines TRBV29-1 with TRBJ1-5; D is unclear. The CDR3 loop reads CSVTESNQPQHF. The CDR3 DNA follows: TGCAGCGTCACAGAGAGCAATCAGCCCCAGCATTTT.